The next 24 T cell receptor beta chains were all read from a single sample in a study of identical twins. Via MiXCR, TCRdb re-called the 5' RACE reads, giving one row per CDR3 protein. The sample lists 450,000 or so distinct CDR3 sequences, approximately 25% occurring once. These records were also assigned to another study, of T cells expressing NK-cell markers.

Sequenced: CD4+ T cells sorted from blood. The receptors stem from a woman between 18 and 30 years old in good health.

In this sample, this clonotype turned up a few times. This chain connects TRBV20-1 to TRBJ2-7; 8 bases align to TRBD2. J gave up 6 bases and V 3 bases, and 7 bases lay outside the gene matches. From germline, CDR1 is DFQATT and CDR2 SNEGSKA (reference sequence). The CDR3 totals 13 residues. CDR3 bases: TGCAGTGCTAGTTCGGCGGCGGGAGGCGAGCAGTACTTC. It yields the protein CSASSAAGGEQYF.

This chain links TRBV12-3 or TRBV12-4 with TRBJ2-1; D is undetermined. This CDR3 has 14 amino acids. With 1 base removed from V and 5 bases from J, the gap between germline ends came to 9 bases. The CDR3 is CASSLGATHNEQFF. The DNA for the CDR3 is TGTGCCAGCAGTTTAGGGGCGACGCACAATGAGCAGTTCTTC.

The genes are TRBV7-9 and TRBJ2-7, with D hard to call. Trimming removed 5 bases at V and 3 bases at J, with 14 bases between. CDR1 SEHNR and CDR2 FQNEAQ come from the germline V gene (reference sequence). The CDR3 contains 14 residues. CDR3 residues: CASSPYGGIYEQYF. The CDR3 coding sequence is TGTGCCAGCAGCCCATACGGCGGAATCTACGAGCAGTACTTC. The complete variable domain, with remaining parts taken from reference TRBV7-9 and TRBJ2-7, reads DTGVSQNPRHKITKRGQNVTFRCDPISEHNRLYWYRQTLGQGPEFLTYFQNEAQLEKSRLLSDRFSAERPKGSFSTLEIQRTEQGDSAMYLCASSPYGGIYEQYFGPGTRLTVT.

This clonotype was recorded a few times. The CDR3 spells CASRPGQSNTEAFF. CDR3 DNA: TGTGCCAGCAGGCCGGGACAGTCGAACACTGAAGCTTTCTTT. The rearrangement links TRBV12-3 or TRBV12-4 to TRBJ1-1, with 7 bases fitting TRBD1. This CDR3 is built from 14 residues. J was trimmed by 1 base and V by 6 bases; bases with no gene match: 5.

The chain uses TRBV27 and TRBJ2-5; possibly TRBD1 or TRBD2 for D (6 bases each). V lost 5 bases and J 3 bases, leaving 13 bases between the germline ends. The germline V gene has CDR1 MNHEY and CDR2 SMNVEV (reference sequence). The CDR3 is made up of 14 amino acids. The CDR3 loop is CASSLRGREETQYF. The CDR3, as DNA: TGTGCCAGCAGTCTCCGGGGGCGGGAAGAGACCCAGTACTTC.

V usage is TRBV10-3 and J usage is TRBJ2-5; 8 positions match TRBD1. V lost 7 bases, J lost 4 bases, and 5 bases stayed unmatched. The CDR3 loop spans 13 amino acids. CDR1 ENHRY and CDR2 SYGVKD come from the germline V gene. The CDR3 sequence is CAIKGQGGETQYF. CDR3 DNA sequence: TGTGCCATCAAAGGACAGGGCGGAGAGACCCAGTACTTC.

V gene TRBV7-2 combines with J gene TRBJ2-1, with no clear D. The germline V and J ends were trimmed by 1 base and 0 bases, with 10 bases remaining between them. The CDR3 sequence is 16 residues long. The germline V gene has CDR1 SGHTA and CDR2 FQGNSA. The CDR3 sequence: CASSLVSSSSYNEQFF. As DNA, the CDR3 is TGTGCCAGCAGCTTAGTATCAAGTTCCTCCTACAATGAGCAGTTCTTC.

The chain joins TRBV20-1 to TRBJ1-2; D not resolved. This CDR3 is 14 amino acids long. CDR1 and CDR2 from the germline V gene are DFQATT and SNEGSKA (reference sequence). Trimming stripped 3 bases from V and 7 bases from J, with 18 bases between. DNA of the CDR3: TGCAGTGCTAGCGTCTGGACTACCCGGGGTGGCTACACCTTC. This encodes CSASVWTTRGGYTF.

This rearrangement joins TRBV20-1 to TRBJ2-1; 12 nucleotides line up with TRBD2. V shed 1 base, J shed 2 bases, and the junction held 0 bases outside the gene matches. Germline CDR1 reads DFQATT; CDR2 reads SNEGSKA (reference sequence). The CDR3 loop spans 15 amino acids. CDR3: CSARASGRAYNEQFF. The CDR3 bases are TGCAGTGCTAGAGCTAGCGGGAGGGCCTACAATGAGCAGTTCTTC.

This clonotype was seen more than once but under ten times. CDR3 region: CASSPGGGRNYGYTF. The DNA of the CDR3 is TGTGCCAGCAGTCCGGGGGGGGGCCGTAACTATGGCTACACCTTC. This chain links TRBV12-3 or TRBV12-4 with TRBJ1-2, with D possibly TRBD1 on 6 matching bases. This CDR3 contains 15 residues. Trimming shortened V by 5 bases and J by 1 base, and 14 bases separated the two germline ends.

This clonotype was seen a few times. This chain uses TRBV25-1 with TRBJ2-1, with 10 bases aligning to TRBD1. J lost 0 bases, V lost 3 bases, and 2 bases had no gene match. The CDR3 is made up of 16 amino acids. From germline, CDR1 is MGHDK and CDR2 SYGVNS. The CDR3 nucleotides are TGTGCCAGCAGTGAGGACAGGGGGTACTCCTACAATGAGCAGTTCTTC. It codes for CASSEDRGYSYNEQFF.

This rearrangement joins TRBV4-1 to TRBJ2-7; 10 bases align to TRBD2. CDR1 MGHRA and CDR2 YSYEKL come from the germline V gene. Trimming at V came to 5 bases and at J to 7 bases, leaving 11 bases not matched to a gene. CDR3 length equals 15 residues. The DNA for the CDR3 is TGCGCCAGCAGCACACTAGCGGGGCCCCGGGAGGAGCAGTACTTC. This encodes CASSTLAGPREEQYF.

The gene calls are TRBV5-1 and TRBJ2-7; a weak D match, TRBD1 (5 bases). Germline CDR1 SGHRS, CDR2 YFSETQ. CDR3 length: 15 amino acids. Trimming took 2 bases from V and 0 from J, leaving 12 bases between them. The CDR3 coding sequence is TGCGCCAGCAGCTTAGGACACCAGAGCTCCTACGAGCAGTACTTC. Translated: CASSLGHQSSYEQYF.

This clonotype was counted a few times. CDR3 residues: CASSLAAGTWGYTF. CDR3 coding DNA: TGCGCCAGCAGCTTGGCCGCGGGCACCTGGGGCTACACCTTC. The rearrangement uses TRBV5-1 and TRBJ1-2; D gene unclear. The V and J ends lost 0 bases and 8 bases respectively, with 14 bases between them. The CDR3 is 14 amino acids. Germline V lookup: CDR1 SGHRS, CDR2 YFSETQ. The full variable domain, in which reference TRBV5-1 and TRBJ1-2 provide the parts outside the CDR3, is KAGVTQTPRYLIKTRGQQVTLSCSPISGHRSVSWYQQTPGQGLQFLFEYFSETQRNKGNFPGRFSGRQFSNSRSEMNVSTLELGDSALYLCASSLAAGTWGYTFGSGTRLTVV.

This chain uses TRBV12-5 with TRBJ2-1, with 13 bases aligning to TRBD2. The CDR3 totals 16 residues. CDR1 is LGHNT and CDR2 is FRNRAP in the germline V gene. With 4 bases clipped from V and 7 bases from J, the junction kept 7 bases outside the gene matches. This chain's CDR3 is CASGSGLAGAGNEQFF. In DNA form, the CDR3 reads TGTGCTAGTGGTTCCGGACTAGCGGGGGCGGGTAATGAGCAGTTCTTC.

The chain carries TRBV7-8 and TRBJ2-7; D ambiguous. V was clipped by 1 base and J by 0 bases, with 10 bases between them. There are 15 residues in the CDR3. CDR1 and CDR2 from the germline V gene are SGHVS and FQNEAQ. The CDR3 loop reads CASSLGTTLSYEQYF. CDR3 bases: TGTGCCAGCAGCTTAGGAACGACACTCTCCTACGAGCAGTACTTC.

This clonotype was seen a few times. V and J are TRBV20-1 and TRBJ2-5, with TRBD2 identical over 13 bases. Trimming at V came to 1 base and at J to 5 bases, leaving 10 bases not matched to a gene. The CDR3 contains 17 residues. Looked up from germline, CDR1 is DFQATT and CDR2 is SNEGSKA (reference sequence). The CDR3, as DNA: TGCAGTGCTAGAGGGGAGCGAAGGACTAGCGGGAGTGAGACCCAGTACTTC. The encoded protein is CSARGERRTSGSETQYF.

This clonotype has more than one count but fewer than ten. The chain carries TRBV2 and TRBJ2-2; D gene unclear. There are 13 residues in the CDR3. Per the germline V gene, CDR1 is SNHLY and CDR2 is FYNNEI. Trimming removed 0 bases from V and 3 bases from J, with 2 bases in between. The CDR3 DNA reads TGTGCCAGCAGTGAAGCAGACACCGGGGAGCTGTTTTTT. Protein sequence: CASSEADTGELFF.

Worth noting for this clonotype: This CDR3 is missing its conserved last phenylalanine or tryptophan, likely due to a read error. The V and J genes are TRBV20-1 and TRBJ2-3; no clear D. The V end was cut by 0 bases, the J end by 1 base, with 8 bases between. The germline V gene has CDR1 DFQATT and CDR2 SNEGSKA (reference sequence). The CDR3 loop spans 14 amino acids. The CDR3 DNA follows: TGCAGTGCTAGAGAGGCAACCGGCACAGATACGCAGTATCTT. Its protein product is CSAREATGTDTQYL.

This clonotype was counted between two and nine times. The rearrangement links TRBV20-1 to TRBJ2-7; TRBD1 aligns across 7 bases. The CDR3 is 13 amino acids. Trimming removed 6 bases from V and 3 bases from J; junction bases left unmatched: 8. CDR1 DFQATT and CDR2 SNEGSKA come from the germline V gene (reference sequence). This CDR3 is CSAGDSSIYEQYF. DNA of the CDR3: TGCAGTGCAGGGGACAGTTCGATCTACGAGCAGTACTTC.

This clonotype has more than one count but fewer than ten. The chain couples TRBV9 to TRBJ2-3, with 8 bases matching TRBD2. V was pared by 0 bases and J by 5 bases, with 5 bases of the junction left unmatched. The V gene's germline CDR1 is SGDLS and CDR2 YYNGEE. This CDR3 contains 15 residues. CDR3 amino acids: CASSVVGGGRDTQYF. The CDR3 coding sequence is TGTGCCAGCAGCGTAGTTGGCGGGGGGCGAGATACGCAGTATTTT.

The chain carries TRBV7-2 and TRBJ2-7; a possible D gene is TRBD2 (5 bases). Germline CDR1 and CDR2: SGHTA and FQGNSA. Trimming stripped 5 bases from V and 5 bases from J, with 13 bases between. The length of the CDR3 is 13 residues. Here the CDR3 DNA reads TGTGCCAGCAGCCTCCTGAGGGAAAACGAGCAGTACTTC. Translating gives CASSLLRENEQYF.

This clonotype appeared many times. The chain has TRBV15 and TRBJ1-2, with 10 bases aligning to TRBD1. Germline V lookup: CDR1 LNHNV, CDR2 YYDKDF (reference sequence). CDR3 size: 16 residues. The V and J ends lost 0 bases and 7 bases, in that order; junction bases with no gene match: 8. The CDR3 loop is CATSRDPGQGTLGYTF. The CDR3, as DNA: TGTGCCACCAGCAGAGATCCGGGACAGGGGACCCTTGGCTACACCTTC.

This clonotype is judged medium-sized. The V gene is TRBV24-1, the J gene TRBJ1-1, with TRBD1 as a possible D gene (5 bases). The V end lost 4 bases, the J end lost 5 bases, and 10 bases lay between the germline ends. Germline CDR1 and CDR2: KGHDR and SFDVKD. The CDR3 extends over 13 amino acids. CDR3 nucleotide sequence: TGTGCCACCAGTGAGGGGGTTGGGACTGAAGCTTTCTTT. Protein product: CATSEGVGTEAFF.